The T cell receptor (beta chain) described here comes from a study of blood T cell repertoires in COVID-19. Across the study: Samples representing acute and convalescent COVID-19 were sourced from the United States, Italy and Spain. Nucleic acid was either cDNA or gDNA, and it came from T cells, B-cell-depleted T cells, or PBMCs.

In the authors' workflow: It was from reference gene primer amplification that nucleated cell counts were estimated. Profiled with immunoSEQ multiplex PCR; TCRdb holds only in-frame clones, not every one. V and J calls and clone size come straight from that table; D and trimming were deduced from the DNA. The sample gives approximately 250,000 clones, roughly nine tenths of which show up once; around 1.6% is in the top ten. Trimming removed 8 bases at V and 4 bases at J, with 8 bases between. The CDR3 extends over 12 amino acids. The V and J genes are TRBV12-3 or TRBV12-4 and TRBJ2-2; D is uncertain. Sequencing input: peripheral blood. The origin of this receptor is a woman aged 55-70 years who had recovered from COVID-19. CDR3 in amino acids: CASSEFTGELFF. Written as DNA, the CDR3 is TGTGCCAGCTCGGAGTTCACCGGGGAGCTGTTTTTT.